This T cell receptor (beta chain) is drawn from a study of T cells in localized non-small cell lung cancer. This clone was seen once. The antigen is not known. The study's findings and limits: Clonality of T cells reached its maximum in uninvolved adjacent lung, surpassing tumor. A median of 57 of the top 100 tumor clones appeared in adjacent lung, which was paired and uninvolved. The study sequenced only one region of the tumor. As a result, intratumor heterogeneity could not be excluded and remains possible.

Generated by immunoSEQ multiplex PCR, the TCRdb table keeps only in-frame clones and is missing some. The sample comprises about 82,000 clones, about three quarters of which are singletons, and 15% to 20% rests with the top ten. This clonotype originated in a man between 40 and 75 years old with stage II squamous cell lung carcinoma. Here the sequenced sample was PBMCs, taken before any cancer treatment.

The CDR3 loop reads CASSVGTAFQETQYF. The CDR3 DNA sequence: TGTGCCAGCAGCGTCGGGACAGCGTTCCAAGAGACCCAGTACTTC. The rearrangement uses TRBV7-3 and TRBJ2-5; 7 bases are shared with TRBD1. This CDR3 region has 15 residues. CDR1 SGHTA and CDR2 FQGTGA come from the germline V gene. Trimming at V came to 5 bases and at J to 1 base, leaving 7 bases not matched to a gene.